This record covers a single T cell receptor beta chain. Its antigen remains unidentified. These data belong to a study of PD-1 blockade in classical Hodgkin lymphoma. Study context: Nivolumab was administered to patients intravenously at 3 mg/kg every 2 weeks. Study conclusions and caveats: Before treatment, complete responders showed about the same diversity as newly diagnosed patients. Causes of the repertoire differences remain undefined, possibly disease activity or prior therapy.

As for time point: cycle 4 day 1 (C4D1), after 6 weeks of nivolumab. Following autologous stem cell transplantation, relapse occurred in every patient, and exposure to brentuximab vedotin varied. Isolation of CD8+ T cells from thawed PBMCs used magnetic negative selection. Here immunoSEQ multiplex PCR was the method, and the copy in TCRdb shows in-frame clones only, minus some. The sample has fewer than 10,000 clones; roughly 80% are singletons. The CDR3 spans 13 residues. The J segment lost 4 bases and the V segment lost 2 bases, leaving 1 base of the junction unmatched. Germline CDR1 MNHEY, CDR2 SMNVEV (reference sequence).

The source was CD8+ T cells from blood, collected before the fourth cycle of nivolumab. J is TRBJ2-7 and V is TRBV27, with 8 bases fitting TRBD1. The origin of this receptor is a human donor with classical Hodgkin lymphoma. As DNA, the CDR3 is TGTGCCAGCAGTTTAGGGACAGGATACGAGCAGTACTTC. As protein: CASSLGTGYEQYF.